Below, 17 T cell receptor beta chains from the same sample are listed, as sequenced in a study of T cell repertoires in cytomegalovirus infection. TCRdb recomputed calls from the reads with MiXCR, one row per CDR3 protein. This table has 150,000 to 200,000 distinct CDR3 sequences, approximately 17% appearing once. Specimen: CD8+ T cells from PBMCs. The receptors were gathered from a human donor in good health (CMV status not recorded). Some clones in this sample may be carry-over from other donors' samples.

The CDR3 protein is CSYPGGGQAGYTF. Written as DNA, the CDR3 is TGCAGCTACCCAGGGGGGGGCCAAGCTGGCTACACCTTC. This rearrangement joins TRBV29-1 to TRBJ1-2, with 7 bases that match TRBD1. The CDR3 runs 13 residues. The germline gives CDR1 SQVTM, CDR2 ANQGSEA. The V and J ends lost 8 bases and 7 bases, in that order; junction bases with no gene match: 13.

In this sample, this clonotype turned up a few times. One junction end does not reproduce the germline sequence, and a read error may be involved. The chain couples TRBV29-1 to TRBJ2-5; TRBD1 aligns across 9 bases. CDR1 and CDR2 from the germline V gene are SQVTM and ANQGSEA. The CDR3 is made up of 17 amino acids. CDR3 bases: TGCAGCATTGAGGGGACAGGGATCGCCCAAAACCAAGAGACCCAGTACTTC. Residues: CSIEGTGIAQNQETQYF.

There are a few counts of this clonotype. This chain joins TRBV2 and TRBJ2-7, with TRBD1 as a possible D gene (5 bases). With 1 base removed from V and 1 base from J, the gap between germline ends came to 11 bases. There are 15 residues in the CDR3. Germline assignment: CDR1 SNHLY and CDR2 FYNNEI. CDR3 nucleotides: TGTGCCAGCAGTGAAGACAGGTCAAAATCCTACGAGCAGTACTTC. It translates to CASSEDRSKSYEQYF. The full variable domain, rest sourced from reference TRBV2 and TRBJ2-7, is EPEVTQTPSHQVTQMGQEVILRCVPISNHLYFYWYRQILGQKVEFLVSFYNNEISEKSEIFDDQFSVERPDGSNFTLKIRSTKLEDSAMYFCASSEDRSKSYEQYFGPGTRLTVT.

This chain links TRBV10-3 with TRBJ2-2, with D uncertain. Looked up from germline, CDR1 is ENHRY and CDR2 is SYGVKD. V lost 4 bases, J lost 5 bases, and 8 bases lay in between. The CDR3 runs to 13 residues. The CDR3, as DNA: TGTGCCATCAGTGGAGCGTTAACCGGGGAGCTGTTTTTT. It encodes CAISGALTGELFF.

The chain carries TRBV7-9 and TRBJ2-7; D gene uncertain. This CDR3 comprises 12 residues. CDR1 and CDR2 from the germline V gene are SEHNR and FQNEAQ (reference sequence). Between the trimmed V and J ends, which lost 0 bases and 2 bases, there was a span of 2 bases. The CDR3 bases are TGTGCCAGCAGCTTAGCGGCCTACGAGCAGTACTTC. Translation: CASSLAAYEQYF.

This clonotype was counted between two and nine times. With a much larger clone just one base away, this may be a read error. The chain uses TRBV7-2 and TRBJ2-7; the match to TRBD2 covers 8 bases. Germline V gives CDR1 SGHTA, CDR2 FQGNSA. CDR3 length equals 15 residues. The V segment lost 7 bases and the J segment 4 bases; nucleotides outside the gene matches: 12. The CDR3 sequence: CASTETSESGYEQYF. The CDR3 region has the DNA TGTGCCAGCACCGAGACTAGCGAGAGTGGGTACGAGCAGTACTTC.

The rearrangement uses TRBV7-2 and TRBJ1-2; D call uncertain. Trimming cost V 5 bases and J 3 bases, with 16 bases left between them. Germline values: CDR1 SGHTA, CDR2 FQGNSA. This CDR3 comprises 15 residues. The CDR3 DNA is TGTGCCAGCAGCCCAGACGGACCGCTCGACTATGGCTACACCTTC. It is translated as CASSPDGPLDYGYTF.

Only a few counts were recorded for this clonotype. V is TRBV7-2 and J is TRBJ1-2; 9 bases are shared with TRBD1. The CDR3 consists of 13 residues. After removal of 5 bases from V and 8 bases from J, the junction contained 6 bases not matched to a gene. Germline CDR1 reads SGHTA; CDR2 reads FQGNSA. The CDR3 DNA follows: TGTGCCAGCAGCGTTAACAGGGGGCTCGGCTACACCTTC. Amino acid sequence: CASSVNRGLGYTF.

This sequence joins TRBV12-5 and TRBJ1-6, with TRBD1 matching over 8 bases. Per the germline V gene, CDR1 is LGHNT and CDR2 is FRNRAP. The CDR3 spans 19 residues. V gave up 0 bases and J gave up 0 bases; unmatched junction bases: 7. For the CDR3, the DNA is TGTGCTAGTGGTTTGGTACTGACAGGGGAAAGCTCCTATAATTCACCCCTCCACTTT. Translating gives CASGLVLTGESSYNSPLHF.

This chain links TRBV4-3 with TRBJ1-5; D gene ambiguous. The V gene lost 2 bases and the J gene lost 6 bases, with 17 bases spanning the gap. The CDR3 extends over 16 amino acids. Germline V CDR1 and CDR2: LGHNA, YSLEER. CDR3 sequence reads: CASSQSPSSGPQPQHF. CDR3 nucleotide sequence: TGCGCCAGCAGCCAAAGCCCCTCCAGCGGACCTCAGCCCCAGCATTTT.

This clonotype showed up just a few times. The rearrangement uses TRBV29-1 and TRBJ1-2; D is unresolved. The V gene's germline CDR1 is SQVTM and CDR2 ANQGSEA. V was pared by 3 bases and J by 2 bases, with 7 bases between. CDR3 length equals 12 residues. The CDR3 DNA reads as TGCAGCGTTGATGCAGGCAACTATGGCTACACCTTC. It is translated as CSVDAGNYGYTF.

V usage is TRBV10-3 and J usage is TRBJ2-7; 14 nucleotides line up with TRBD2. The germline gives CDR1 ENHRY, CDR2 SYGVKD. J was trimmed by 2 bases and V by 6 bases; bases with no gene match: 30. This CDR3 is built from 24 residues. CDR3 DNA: TGTGCCATCAGACACGGACAAAACTCAGACGGGACTAGCGGGAGATCCCCTCCCCCCTACGAGCAGTACTTC. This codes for CAIRHGQNSDGTSGRSPPPYEQYF.

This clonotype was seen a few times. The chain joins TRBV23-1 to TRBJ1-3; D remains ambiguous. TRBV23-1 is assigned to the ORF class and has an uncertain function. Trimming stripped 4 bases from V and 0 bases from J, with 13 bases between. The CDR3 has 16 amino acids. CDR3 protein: CASSPPALSSGNTIYF. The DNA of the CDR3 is TGCGCCAGCAGTCCCCCGGCGTTGTCCTCTGGAAACACCATATATTTT.

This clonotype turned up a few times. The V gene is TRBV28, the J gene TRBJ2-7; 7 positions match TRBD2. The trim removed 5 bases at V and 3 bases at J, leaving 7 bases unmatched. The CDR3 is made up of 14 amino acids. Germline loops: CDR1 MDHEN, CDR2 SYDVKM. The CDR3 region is CASSPPGLGYEQYF. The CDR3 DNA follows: TGTGCCAGCAGTCCCCCCGGACTAGGCTACGAGCAGTACTTC.

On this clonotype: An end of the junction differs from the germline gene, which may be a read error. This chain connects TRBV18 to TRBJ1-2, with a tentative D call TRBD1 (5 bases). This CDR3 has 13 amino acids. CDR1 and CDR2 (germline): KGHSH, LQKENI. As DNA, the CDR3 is TGTGCCAGCCCACCCGGGACGCTCTATGGCTACACCTTC. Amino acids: CASPPGTLYGYTF. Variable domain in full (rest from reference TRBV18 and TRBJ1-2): NAGVMQNPRHLVRRRGQEARLRCSPMKGHSHVYWYRQLPEEGLKFMVYLQKENIIDESGMPKERFSAEFPKEGPSILRIQQVVRGDSAAYFCASPPGTLYGYTFGSGTRLTVV.

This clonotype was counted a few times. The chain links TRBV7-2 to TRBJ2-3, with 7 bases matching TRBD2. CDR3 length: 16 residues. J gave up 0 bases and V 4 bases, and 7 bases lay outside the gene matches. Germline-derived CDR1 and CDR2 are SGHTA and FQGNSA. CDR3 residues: CASSYSSGFSTDTQYF. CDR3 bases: TGTGCCAGCAGCTATTCTAGCGGATTTAGCACAGATACGCAGTATTTT. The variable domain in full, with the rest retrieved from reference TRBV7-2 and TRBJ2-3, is GAGVSQSPSNKVTEKGKDVELRCDPISGHTALYWYRQSLGQGLEFLIYFQGNSAPDKSGLPSDRFSAERTGGSVSTLTIQRTQQEDSAVYLCASSYSSGFSTDTQYFGPGTRLTVL.

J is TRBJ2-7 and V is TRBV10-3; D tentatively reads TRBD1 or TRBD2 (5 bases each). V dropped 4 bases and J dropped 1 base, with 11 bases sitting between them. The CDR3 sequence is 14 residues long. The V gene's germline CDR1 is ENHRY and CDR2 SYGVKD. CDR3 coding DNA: TGTGCCATCAGTGCCGACGGGGCTTCCTACGAGCAGTACTTC. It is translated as CAISADGASYEQYF.